The rows below give T cell receptor beta chains drawn from one sample of a study of T cells of healthy individuals. TCRdb re-called the 5' RACE reads with MiXCR, one entry per CDR3 protein. This table has some 82,000 distinct CDR3 sequences, approximately 5.4% appearing once. The origin of the receptors is a female donor in good health. The CDR3 runs from the conserved cysteine through the conserved F or W. D genes are given only for firm matches. For some rows the clone size is stated as once, few or many, or as a class when expanded; others skip it.

>TRBJ1-2|.|TRBV5-6|few
TGTGCCAGCAGCTTGACAGAATATGGCTACACCTTC
CASSLTEYGYTF
>TRBJ1-3|.|TRBV3-1|.
TGTGCCAGCAGCCAAGTTTTGAACAGGGCTGGAAACACCATATATTTT
CASSQVLNRAGNTIYF
>TRBJ1-5|TRBD1|TRBV7-9|few
TGTGCCAGCAGCTTAGTCGACACAGGGGAAGATCAGCCCCAGCATTTT
CASSLVDTGEDQPQHF
>TRBJ2-1|.|TRBV5-1|many
TGCGCCAGCAGCTTGGTCGGGCTCTCCTACAATGAGCAGTTCTTC
CASSLVGLSYNEQFF
>TRBJ1-5|.|TRBV27|many
TGTGCCAGCAGTTTAGTCCGAGGGAATCAGCCCCAGCATTTT
CASSLVRGNQPQHF
>TRBJ2-3|.|TRBV27|many
TGTGCCAGCAGTTTATCCTCCCCAGGACTTGCACGGGTGGCTGGAGATACGCAGTATTTT
CASSLSSPGLARVAGDTQYF
>TRBJ2-1|.|TRBV28|few
TGCTTATCCCGGGGGCGGTTCTCCTACAATGAGCAGTTCTTC
CLSRGRFSYNEQFF
>TRBJ1-2|.|TRBV7-9|many
TGTGCCAGCAGCTTTACGGGGGATAACTATGGCTACACCTTC
CASSFTGDNYGYTF
>TRBJ2-7|TRBD2|TRBV7-2|few
TGTGCCAGCAGCCCGACTAGCGGGAGGGCCCCCGAGCAGTACTTC
CASSPTSGRAPEQYF
>TRBJ1-2|.|TRBV29-1|many
TGCAGCGTTGGAACGAGGGCTAACTATGGCTACACCTTC
CSVGTRANYGYTF
>TRBJ1-2|TRBD1|TRBV7-9|many
TGTGCCAGCAGCCCAGGACAGGGCTGGCACTATGGCTACACCTTC
CASSPGQGWHYGYTF
>TRBJ2-3|.|TRBV7-8|many
TGTGCCAGCACGGACAGTGCCACAGATACGCAGTATTTT
CASTDSATDTQYF
>TRBJ2-1|.|TRBV12-3/TRBV12-4|many
TGTGCCAGCAGTTCTAGGGCCCGGCGGTCCTACAATGAGCAGTTCTTC
CASSSRARRSYNEQFF
>TRBJ1-5|TRBD1|TRBV28|many
TGTGCCAGCAGCTCCTCCCCCGGGACAGCCGATAGCAATCAGCCCCAGCATTTT
CASSSSPGTADSNQPQHF
>TRBJ1-5|TRBD1|TRBV7-9|many
TGTGCCAGCACCCGGACAGGAGGAAGACAGCCCCAGCATTTT
CASTRTGGRQPQHF
>TRBJ1-2|.|TRBV29-1|few
TGCAGCGTTGGACAGCCTAACTATGGCTACACCTTC
CSVGQPNYGYTF
>TRBJ1-4|.|TRBV25-1|.
TGTGCCAGCAGTGAAGCGGGGATTACAACTAATGAAAAACTGTTTTTT
CASSEAGITTNEKLFF
>TRBJ2-2|.|TRBV6-7|few
TGTGCCAGCAGTCCGGGAGTAACCACGAACACCGGGGAGCTGTTTTTT
CASSPGVTTNTGELFF
>TRBJ1-2|TRBD1|TRBV7-2|.
TGTGCCAGCAGCTTAGCTTCCGGGACAGGGGATGGCTACACCTTC
CASSLASGTGDGYTF
>TRBJ2-3|.|TRBV4-1|many
TGCGCCAGCAGCCAAGTGAGGGTCTGGAGCACAGATACGCAGTATTTT
CASSQVRVWSTDTQYF
>TRBJ2-7|.|TRBV12-3/TRBV12-4|.
TGTGCCAGCAGCCCGGGTCCTGCCGAGGGGGGACACGAGCAGTACTTC
CASSPGPAEGGHEQYF
>TRBJ2-1|TRBD2|TRBV20-1|many
TGCAGTGCTAGGCTGCGGGAGGGCCCTGCTGAGCAGTTCTTC
CSARLREGPAEQFF
>TRBJ2-7|.|TRBV29-1|many
TGCAGCGTTGGGGCAGGGGACCGCTACGAGCAGTACTTC
CSVGAGDRYEQYF
>TRBJ2-7|.|TRBV6-2/TRBV6-3|few
TGTGCCACCAACAACCTCTTTTTCTCCTACGAGCAGTACTTC
CATNNLFFSYEQYF
>TRBJ2-1|TRBD2|TRBV3-1|many
TGTGCCAGCAGCCTTTACGTTAGCGGGAGAAGTTATGAGCAGTTCTTC
CASSLYVSGRSYEQFF
>TRBJ2-5|.|TRBV7-6|many
TGTGCCAGCAGCTTAGCGGTGGAGGGGGCGCAAGAGACCCAGTACTTC
CASSLAVEGAQETQYF
>TRBJ2-2|TRBD2|TRBV15|medium-sized
TGTGCCACCGCCAGCGGGAGTGTTACCGGGGAGCTGTTTTTT
CATASGSVTGELFF
>TRBJ2-1|.|TRBV4-2|many
TGTGCCAGCAGCCAAGATGGAGGGGGAACGTGGAATGAGCAGTTCTTC
CASSQDGGGTWNEQFF
>TRBJ2-3|.|TRBV7-2|many
TGTGCCAGCAAACCGGCTAGTGGCGCAGATACGCAGTATTTT
CASKPASGADTQYF
>TRBJ1-2|TRBD1|TRBV28|.
TGTGCCAGCAGTTTCCTTGGGACAGAGGGTGGCTACACCTTC
CASSFLGTEGGYTF
>TRBJ2-6|.|TRBV7-2|many
TGTGCCAGCAGCTTAGCTTCATACACTGGGGCCAACGTCCTGACTTTC
CASSLASYTGANVLTF
>TRBJ2-3|.|TRBV10-3|.
TGTGCCATCAGTGGGGCCGCGACAGATACGCAGTATTTT
CAISGAATDTQYF
>TRBJ2-7|TRBD2|TRBV5-1|many
TGCGCCAGCAGCGGTGATGTCGGGACTAGCGGGTACGAGCAGTACTTC
CASSGDVGTSGYEQYF
>TRBJ2-7|TRBD2|TRBV20-1|.
TGCAGTGCTCCGCGACTAGCGGGTAGCTACGAGCAGTACTTC
CSAPRLAGSYEQYF
>TRBJ2-7|.|TRBV20-1|many
TGCAGTGCCCGCCGGGGTAGCGGTACCTACGAGCAGTACTTC
CSARRGSGTYEQYF
>TRBJ2-4|.|TRBV14|few
TGTGCCAGCAGCCAATGGACTAATTCAAACATTCAGTACTTC
CASSQWTNSNIQYF
>TRBJ2-1|TRBD2|TRBV29-1|.
TGCAGCGTTGAAGAATTTGGTCCTAGCGGGCCCCGCTATGAGCAGTTCTTC
CSVEEFGPSGPRYEQFF
>TRBJ2-5|TRBD2|TRBV28|many
TGTGCCAGCAGTTCCTCGGGGGTAGCGGGAGTGAGGGAGACCCAGTACTTC
CASSSSGVAGVRETQYF
>TRBJ2-1|.|TRBV29-1|many
TGCAGCGCCCGACATCCTGAAGGGCGAGAGCAGTTCTTC
CSARHPEGREQFF
>TRBJ1-2|.|TRBV5-1|.
TGCGCCAGCAGCTTGGCGGGGGAAACTAACTATGGCTACACCTTC
CASSLAGETNYGYTF
>TRBJ2-1|.|TRBV21-1|.
TGTGCCAGCAGCATTTACCTGACCATTTCTGGTGAGCAGTTCTTC
CASSIYLTISGEQFF
>TRBJ1-3|.|TRBV9|few
TGTGCCAGCAGCGTAGCAGGAGGCTACGGAAACACCATATATTTT
CASSVAGGYGNTIYF
>TRBJ1-2|TRBD1|TRBV5-4|few
TGTGCCAGCAGCCCATGGACAGGCTATGGCTACACCTTC
CASSPWTGYGYTF
>TRBJ1-1|.|TRBV6-5|many
TGTGCCAGCAGTTACCGGGAGGTGGGCACTGAAGCTTTCTTT
CASSYREVGTEAFF
>TRBJ1-1|TRBD1|TRBV20-1|few
TGCAGTGCTAGAGTATTAGGACAGGGGTTGAACACTGAAGCTTTCTTT
CSARVLGQGLNTEAFF
>TRBJ1-1|TRBD1|TRBV6-2/TRBV6-3|few
TGTGCCAGCAGTTACTCACCGACAGGGTACACTGAAGCTTTCTTT
CASSYSPTGYTEAFF
>TRBJ2-7|.|TRBV6-1|.
TGTGCCAGCACTTGGTCTAGCGACTACGAGCAGTACTTC
CASTWSSDYEQYF
>TRBJ1-3|.|TRBV30|few
TGTGCCTGCCAAGGGAGAGGGGGCTCTGGAAACACCATATATTTT
CACQGRGGSGNTIYF
>TRBJ2-7|.|TRBV7-9|many
TGTGCCAGCAGCCCGCGGGACAGAGCCTACGAGCAGTACTTC
CASSPRDRAYEQYF
>TRBJ2-6|.|TRBV5-1|many
TGCGCCAGCAGCCCTACTTTATCAGGATCTGGGGCCAACGTCCTGACTTTC
CASSPTLSGSGANVLTF